This TCR beta chain originates from a study of blood T cell repertoires in COVID-19. As for the study in general: Collection of acute and convalescent COVID-19 samples took place in the United States, Italy and Spain. Nucleic acid was either cDNA or gDNA, and it came from T cells, B-cell-depleted T cells, or PBMCs.

The CDR3 is 16 residues long. In germline, CDR1 is LNHDA, CDR2 SQIVND (reference sequence). Trimming removed 10 bases from V and 4 bases from J, with 23 bases in between. This clone was counted between two and nine times. How the authors handled the data: Nucleated cell counts were estimated from reference gene primer amplification. TCRdb's copy holds only in-frame clones and misses some; the assay was immunoSEQ multiplex PCR. From that table come the V and J calls and clone size; the DNA was used to work out D and trimming. The table includes approximately 250,000 clones, around 83% detected once. Sequenced: peripheral blood. This TCR was sampled from a woman between 45 and 60 years old with acute or convalescent COVID-19. V is TRBV19 and J is TRBJ1-5; D remains ambiguous. DNA of the CDR3: TGTGCCACCAGGACGGATTACATGCGGGGAAATCAGCCCCAGCATTTT. Translating gives CATRTDYMRGNQPQHF.